The 25 T cell receptor beta chains listed next were all sequenced from one sample in a study of shared clonotypes between healthy human individuals. Assay: immunoSEQ multiplex PCR; the TCRdb copy retains only in-frame clones and omits some. The sample has about 2.1 million clones; around 93% are singletons. Cells designated naive CD8 were CD45RO-negative and were positively selected for CCR7, with terminally differentiated effector memory CD45RA+ cells excluded. Sequencing input: naive CD8+ T cells from PBMCs. Receptors originate from a man between 18 and 29 years old in good health. Some clones in this sample may be carry-over from other donors' samples.

The chain employs TRBV30 and TRBJ1-6, with unresolved D. Trimming pared 0 bases from V and 4 bases from J, leaving 7 bases between. Germline loops: CDR1 GTSNPN, CDR2 SVGIG (reference sequence). The CDR3 has 14 amino acids. The CDR3 bases are TGTGCCTGGAGTGTAGGACTTTATAATTCACCCCTCCACTTT. This translates into CAWSVGLYNSPLHF.

Remarks on this clone: The sample contains more than one DNA sequence encoding this CDR3. The rearrangement joins TRBV19 to TRBJ2-7, with unresolved D. Trimming shortened V by 3 bases and J by 2 bases, and 11 bases separated the two germline ends. Germline V gene sequence: CDR1 LNHDA, CDR2 SQIVND (reference sequence). The CDR3 is 14 amino acids. The CDR3 sequence: CASSIGGPPYEQYF. As DNA, the CDR3 is TGTGCCAGTAGTATTGGCGGTCCTCCCTACGAGCAGTACTTC. The whole variable domain, filled in from reference TRBV19 and TRBJ2-7, reads DGGITQSPKYLFRKEGQNVTLSCEQNLNHDAMYWYRQDPGQGLRLIYYSQIVNDFQKGDIAEGYSVSREKKESFPLTVTSAQKNPTAFYLCASSIGGPPYEQYFGPGTRLTVT.

This sequence joins TRBV27 and TRBJ2-1; possibly TRBD2 for D (6 bases). Germline loops: CDR1 MNHEY, CDR2 SMNVEV (reference sequence). Trimming took 6 bases from V and 5 from J, leaving 14 bases between them. This CDR3 is 14 amino acids long. CDR3 nucleotides: TGTGCCAGCAGCTCTTTCGGAGGGAACAATGAGCAGTTCTTC. Amino acids: CASSSFGGNNEQFF.

This chain connects TRBV4-2 to TRBJ2-7; 7 bases match TRBD1. Germline CDR1 LGHNA, CDR2 YNFKEQ. Trimming cost V 1 base and J 2 bases; bases outside gene matches: 14. The CDR3 has 18 amino acids. In DNA, the CDR3 is TGTGCCAGCAGCCAAGTTTCCGCCGTAGAGGGGGCTACCTACGAGCAGTACTTC. It codes for CASSQVSAVEGATYEQYF.

This chain links TRBV13 with TRBJ2-4; TRBD1 aligns across 9 bases. V gave up 1 base and J gave up 7 bases; unmatched junction bases: 2. The CDR3 consists of 14 residues. Per germline, CDR1 PRHDT and CDR2 FYEKMQ (reference sequence). CDR3 nucleotide sequence: TGTGCCAGCAGCTTAGTCGGACAGGGGAACATTCAGTACTTC. It yields the protein CASSLVGQGNIQYF.

V and J are TRBV10-3 and TRBJ2-2, with TRBD2 identical over 13 bases. This CDR3 is 20 amino acids long. V shed 5 bases and J 5 bases; nucleotides not matched to a gene: 17. From germline, CDR1 is ENHRY and CDR2 SYGVKD. CDR3 sequence reads: CAISPHRGIGLAGETGELFF. CDR3 DNA: TGTGCCATCAGTCCCCACAGGGGGATAGGACTAGCGGGAGAAACCGGGGAGCTGTTTTTT.

V is TRBV10-3 and J is TRBJ2-5; perhaps TRBD1 as D (6 bases). Germline V gene sequence: CDR1 ENHRY, CDR2 SYGVKD. The V end lost 4 bases, the J end lost 4 bases, and 13 bases lay between the germline ends. The CDR3 extends over 14 amino acids. The CDR3 DNA reads as TGTGCCATCAGTGGAGGGGGATCTCGAGAGACCCAGTACTTC. Translating gives CAISGGGSRETQYF.

The table lists this clone with a count of one. The chain joins TRBV11-2 to TRBJ1-1; D is undetermined. This CDR3 has 16 residues. The V and J ends lost 1 base and 1 base respectively, with 13 bases between them. The germline V gene encodes CDR1 SGHAT and CDR2 FQNNGV. The CDR3 DNA sequence: TGTGCCAGCAGCTTAGGTTTCTTAATAGGGAACACTGAAGCTTTCTTT. Protein product: CASSLGFLIGNTEAFF.

This chain joins TRBV5-6 and TRBJ1-3; D is ambiguous. The CDR3 contains 14 residues. Germline V CDR1 and CDR2: SGHDT, YYEEEE. V was shortened by 2 bases and J by 3 bases, with 9 bases between the two germline ends. The DNA for the CDR3 is TGTGCCAGCAGCTTACCGGGATTTGGAAACACCATATATTTT. It is translated as CASSLPGFGNTIYF. Together with reference TRBV5-6 and TRBJ1-3, the CDR3 gives the full variable domain: DAGVTQSPTHLIKTRGQQVTLRCSPKSGHDTVSWYQQALGQGPQFIFQYYEEEERQRGNFPDRFSGHQFPNYSSELNVNALLLGDSALYLCASSLPGFGNTIYFGEGSWLTVV.

This rearrangement joins TRBV7-9 to TRBJ2-7, with D perhaps matching TRBD2 (5 bases). The germline V and J ends were trimmed by 0 bases and 7 bases, with 13 bases remaining between them. The V gene's germline CDR1 is SEHNR and CDR2 FQNEAQ (reference sequence). The CDR3 runs to 14 residues. CDR3 residues: CASSLAEGLGEQYF. The DNA of the CDR3 is TGTGCCAGCAGCTTAGCAGAAGGACTGGGTGAGCAGTACTTC.

The gene calls are TRBV7-9 and TRBJ1-3, with TRBD1 as a possible D gene (5 bases). The V gene's germline CDR1 is SEHNR and CDR2 FQNEAQ (reference sequence). The CDR3 covers 16 residues. Deletions cut 0 bases from V and 4 bases from J, with 13 bases between. CDR3 nucleotide sequence: TGTGCCAGCAGCTTAGCGCAGGCAGGGCGCGGAAACACCATATATTTT. Translated: CASSLAQAGRGNTIYF. The entire variable domain, with the rest obtained from reference TRBV7-9 and TRBJ1-3, is as follows: DTGVSQNPRHKITKRGQNVTFRCDPISEHNRLYWYRQTLGQGPEFLTYFQNEAQLEKSRLLSDRFSAERPKGSFSTLEIQRTEQGDSAMYLCASSLAQAGRGNTIYFGEGSWLTVV.

The V call is TRBV7-9, the J call TRBJ2-3, with 10 bases that match TRBD2. Germline loops: CDR1 SEHNR, CDR2 FQNEAQ (reference sequence). Trimming cost V 5 bases and J 2 bases; bases outside gene matches: 7. CDR3 size: 16 residues. CDR3 region: CASSNLAGEITDTQYF. The DNA for the CDR3 is TGTGCCAGCAGCAACCTAGCGGGAGAGATCACAGATACGCAGTATTTT.

The chain recombines TRBV6-6 with TRBJ2-3; 7 bases are shared with TRBD1. V trimming: 4 bases; J trimming: 1 base; junction bases outside the gene matches: 5. CDR3 length equals 15 residues. Germline V gives CDR1 MNHNY, CDR2 SVGAGI (reference sequence). The CDR3 bases are TGTGCCAGCAGTTTCTTAGGACAGGGCACAGATACGCAGTATTTT. Protein product: CASSFLGQGTDTQYF.

As concerns this clone: In the same sample, other DNA sequences code for this CDR3. J is TRBJ1-3 and V is TRBV27, with a possible D match to TRBD1 (6 bases). The CDR3 is made up of 15 amino acids. Looked up from germline, CDR1 is MNHEY and CDR2 is SMNVEV (reference sequence). Trimming took 5 bases from V and 0 from J, leaving 11 bases between them. The CDR3: CASSPTGSSGNTIYF. The CDR3 nucleotides read TGTGCCAGCAGTCCGACAGGCAGCTCTGGAAACACCATATATTTT.

This rearrangement joins TRBV2 to TRBJ2-1, with D possibly TRBD2 on 6 matching bases. Germline lookup yields CDR1 SNHLY and CDR2 FYNNEI. V dropped 8 bases and J dropped 3 bases, with 14 bases sitting between them. This CDR3 region has 14 residues. Written as DNA, the CDR3 is TGTGCCAGCGGTGGTCGGGGGAGCTACAATGAGCAGTTCTTC. This encodes CASGGRGSYNEQFF.

The rearrangement links TRBV23-1 to TRBJ2-7, with 9 bases that match TRBD1. TRBV23-1 is placed among ORFs of uncertain function. This CDR3 contains 17 residues. V was pared by 6 bases and J by 5 bases, with 17 bases of the junction left unmatched. The CDR3, as DNA: TGCGCCAGCAGACGAATTCATTCAACAGGGGGCGGAGACGAGCAGTACTTC. Protein sequence: CASRRIHSTGGGDEQYF.

This clone was observed a few times. V usage is TRBV7-9 and J usage is TRBJ1-1; the D gene is possibly TRBD1 (5 bases). Deletions cut 3 bases from V and 7 bases from J, with 15 bases between. CDR1 is SEHNR and CDR2 is FQNEAQ in the germline V gene (reference sequence). The CDR3 spans 14 residues. CDR3 region: CASSLDNLWVEAFF. The CDR3 DNA sequence: TGTGCCAGCAGCTTGGACAACCTTTGGGTTGAAGCTTTCTTT.

The chain employs TRBV7-9 and TRBJ2-4; D perhaps matches TRBD1 (6 bases). This CDR3 has 16 amino acids. Per the germline V gene, CDR1 is SEHNR and CDR2 is FQNEAQ (reference sequence). V was shortened by 0 bases and J by 8 bases, with 17 bases between the two germline ends. CDR3 bases: TGTGCCAGCAGCTTAGCCGGACAGAAGTGGGGAGACATTCAGTACTTC. This encodes CASSLAGQKWGDIQYF.

The chain employs TRBV6-1 and TRBJ2-7; D is unclear. Germline-derived CDR1 and CDR2 are MNHNS and SASEGT. The CDR3 loop spans 17 amino acids. Trimming removed 4 bases from V and 3 bases from J, with 22 bases in between. CDR3 loop: CASSGQIVSAHFYEQYF. The CDR3 nucleotides read TGTGCCAGCAGTGGCCAAATTGTCAGCGCGCATTTCTACGAGCAGTACTTC.

The chain is built from TRBV2 and TRBJ2-5; D possibly uses TRBD1 or TRBD2 (5 bases each). TRBJ2-7 explains the end of the DNA better; the J call may be wrong. Germline CDR1 and CDR2: SNHLY and FYNNEI. This CDR3 is built from 16 residues. CDR3 protein: CASSDTGGPKSYEQYF. CDR3 DNA sequence: TGTGCCAGCAGCGATACAGGAGGCCCAAAATCCTACGAGCAGTACTTC.

Concerning this clone: In the same sample, other DNA sequences code for this CDR3. The J gene is TRBJ1-5, the V gene TRBV19; unclear D gene. The CDR3 runs to 13 residues. Germline lookup yields CDR1 LNHDA and CDR2 SQIVND (reference sequence). V dropped 3 bases and J dropped 1 base, with 4 bases sitting between them. The CDR3 DNA reads TGTGCCAGTAGTATTTCGAGCAATCAGCCCCAGCATTTT. Its protein product is CASSISSNQPQHF.

The genes are TRBV9 and TRBJ2-3; weak D call: TRBD2 (5 bases). CDR3 length: 12 residues. Trimming cost V 3 bases and J 4 bases, with 6 bases left between them. Germline V gene lookup returns CDR1 SGDLS and CDR2 YYNGEE. The CDR3 bases are TGTGCCAGCAGCGGGCGGGCAGATACGCAGTATTTT. This codes for CASSGRADTQYF.

This clone was seen only once. The same CDR3 arises from other DNA sequences in this sample as well. The J gene is TRBJ2-1, the V gene TRBV28; D call uncertain. Trimming removed 3 bases at V and 9 bases at J, with 6 bases between. The CDR3 loop spans 11 amino acids. Germline values: CDR1 MDHEN, CDR2 SYDVKM. The CDR3 sequence: CASSLVGEQFF. The CDR3, as DNA: TGTGCCAGCAGTTTGGTTGGTGAGCAGTTCTTC.

V usage is TRBV30 and J usage is TRBJ1-4; TRBD1 aligns across 7 bases. In germline, CDR1 is GTSNPN, CDR2 SVGIG (reference sequence). V lost 0 bases and J lost 7; bases outside the gene matches: 17. The CDR3 length is 18 residues. The CDR3 here is CAWSVTIGAGTDLEKLFF. The CDR3 nucleotides read TGTGCCTGGAGTGTAACCATTGGGGCAGGGACAGACCTTGAAAAACTGTTTTTT.

V is TRBV7-9 and J is TRBJ2-3; 10 bases match TRBD1. V gave up 4 bases and J gave up 3 bases; unmatched junction bases: 7. Looked up from germline, CDR1 is SEHNR and CDR2 is FQNEAQ (reference sequence). This CDR3 comprises 16 residues. The CDR3 nucleotides are TGTGCCAGCAGCTCGGACAGGGGGTCGGGGACAGATACGCAGTATTTT. Translated, it gives CASSSDRGSGTDTQYF.